This TCR beta chain stems from a study of response to subunit inactivated influenza vaccine. Study-wide results and limits: Each seasonal influenza vaccination recruits few new T cells, the authors suggested.

MiXCR was run by TCRdb on the RT-PCR reads, yielding one entry per CDR3 protein. The repertoire consists of roughly 630,000 distinct CDR3 sequences, with approximately 15% occurring once and the leading ten covering 6% to 9.5%. This clonotype was detected many times. No antigen is known for it. V trimming: 6 bases; J trimming: 0 bases; junction bases outside the gene matches: 11. Germline V gene sequence: CDR1 MNHEY, CDR2 SVGEGT. The CDR3 runs 17 residues. The source of this sequence is a man aged 50 to 59 who received an inactivated influenza vaccine. This specimen was PBMCs from blood, taken less than 15 days before vaccination. The V call is TRBV6-2 or TRBV6-3, the J call TRBJ1-1; 9 positions match TRBD1. The DNA for the CDR3 is TGTGCCAGCAGACACGCGAGTACAGGGGGCGTGAACACTGAAGCTTTCTTT. The encoded protein is CASRHASTGGVNTEAFF.